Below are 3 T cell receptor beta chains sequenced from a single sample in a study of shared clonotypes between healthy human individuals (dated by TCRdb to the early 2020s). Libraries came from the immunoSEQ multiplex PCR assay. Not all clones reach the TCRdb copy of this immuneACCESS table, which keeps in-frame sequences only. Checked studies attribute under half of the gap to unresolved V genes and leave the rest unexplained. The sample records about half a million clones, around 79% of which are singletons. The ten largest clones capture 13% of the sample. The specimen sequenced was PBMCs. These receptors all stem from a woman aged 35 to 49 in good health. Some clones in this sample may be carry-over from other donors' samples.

Here the CDR3 reads CAWSEIAETEAFF. CDR3 nucleotide sequence: TGTGCCTGGAGTGAGATAGCGGAGACTGAAGCTTTCTTT. The V gene is TRBV30, the J gene TRBJ1-1, with D unresolved. CDR3 length: 13 amino acids. V lost 1 base to trimming and J lost 5 bases, with 11 bases between them. From germline, CDR1 is GTSNPN and CDR2 SVGIG (reference sequence).

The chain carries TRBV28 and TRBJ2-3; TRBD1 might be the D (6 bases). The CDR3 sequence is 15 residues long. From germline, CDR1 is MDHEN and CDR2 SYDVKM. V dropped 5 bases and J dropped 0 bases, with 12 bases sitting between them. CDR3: CASSPLGGSTDTQYF. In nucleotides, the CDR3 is TGTGCCAGCAGTCCGCTTGGGGGCAGCACAGATACGCAGTATTTT.

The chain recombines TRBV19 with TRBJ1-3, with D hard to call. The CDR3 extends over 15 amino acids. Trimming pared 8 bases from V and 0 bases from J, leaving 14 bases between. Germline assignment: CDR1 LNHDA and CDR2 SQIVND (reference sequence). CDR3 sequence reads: CASGMVSSSGNTIYF. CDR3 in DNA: TGTGCCAGTGGAATGGTGTCGAGCTCTGGAAACACCATATATTTT. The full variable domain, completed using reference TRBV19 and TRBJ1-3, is DGGITQSPKYLFRKEGQNVTLSCEQNLNHDAMYWYRQDPGQGLRLIYYSQIVNDFQKGDIAEGYSVSREKKESFPLTVTSAQKNPTAFYLCASGMVSSSGNTIYFGEGSWLTVV.